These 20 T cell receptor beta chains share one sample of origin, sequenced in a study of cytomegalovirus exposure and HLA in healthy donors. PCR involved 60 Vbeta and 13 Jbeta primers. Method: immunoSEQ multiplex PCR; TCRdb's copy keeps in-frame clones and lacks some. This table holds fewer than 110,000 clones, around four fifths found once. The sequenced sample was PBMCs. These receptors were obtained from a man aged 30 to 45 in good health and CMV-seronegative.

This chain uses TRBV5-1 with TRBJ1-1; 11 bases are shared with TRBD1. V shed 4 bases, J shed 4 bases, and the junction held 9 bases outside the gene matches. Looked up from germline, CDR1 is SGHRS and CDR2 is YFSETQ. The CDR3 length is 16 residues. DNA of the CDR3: TGCGCCAGCAGCAAAGGACAGGGGGCGCAAAGCACTGAAGCTTTCTTT. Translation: CASSKGQGAQSTEAFF. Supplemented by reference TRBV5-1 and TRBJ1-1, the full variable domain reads KAGVTQTPRYLIKTRGQQVTLSCSPISGHRSVSWYQQTPGQGLQFLFEYFSETQRNKGNFPGRFSGRQFSNSRSEMNVSTLELGDSALYLCASSKGQGAQSTEAFFGQGTRLTVV.

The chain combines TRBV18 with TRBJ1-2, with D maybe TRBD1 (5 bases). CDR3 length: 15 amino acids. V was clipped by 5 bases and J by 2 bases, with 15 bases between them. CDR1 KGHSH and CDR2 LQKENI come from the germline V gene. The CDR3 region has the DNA TGTGCCAGCTCAACAAGGATCGGGGGGAACTATGGCTACACCTTC. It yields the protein CASSTRIGGNYGYTF.

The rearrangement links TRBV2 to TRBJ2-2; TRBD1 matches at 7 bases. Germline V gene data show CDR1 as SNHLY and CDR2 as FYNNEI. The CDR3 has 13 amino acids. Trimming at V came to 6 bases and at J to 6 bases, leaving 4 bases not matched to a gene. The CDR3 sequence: CASRKTGAGELFF. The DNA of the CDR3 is TGTGCCAGCAGGAAAACAGGGGCCGGGGAGCTGTTTTTT. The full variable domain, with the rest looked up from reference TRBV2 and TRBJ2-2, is EPEVTQTPSHQVTQMGQEVILRCVPISNHLYFYWYRQILGQKVEFLVSFYNNEISEKSEIFDDQFSVERPDGSNFTLKIRSTKLEDSAMYFCASRKTGAGELFFGEGSRLTVL.

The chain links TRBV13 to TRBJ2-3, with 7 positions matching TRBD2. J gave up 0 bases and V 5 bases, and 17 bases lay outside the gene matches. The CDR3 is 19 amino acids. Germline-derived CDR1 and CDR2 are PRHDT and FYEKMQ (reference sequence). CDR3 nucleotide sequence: TGTGCCAGCAGCCCGGGCGGGGGTCTCCAAGGACCTAGCACAGATACGCAGTATTTT. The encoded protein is CASSPGGGLQGPSTDTQYF.

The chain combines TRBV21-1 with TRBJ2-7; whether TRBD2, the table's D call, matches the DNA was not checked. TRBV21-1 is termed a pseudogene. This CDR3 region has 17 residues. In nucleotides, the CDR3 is TGTGCCAGCAGCACCGAAGGACTAGCGGGGATCCTCTACGAGCAGTACTTC. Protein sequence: CASSTEGLAGILYEQYF.

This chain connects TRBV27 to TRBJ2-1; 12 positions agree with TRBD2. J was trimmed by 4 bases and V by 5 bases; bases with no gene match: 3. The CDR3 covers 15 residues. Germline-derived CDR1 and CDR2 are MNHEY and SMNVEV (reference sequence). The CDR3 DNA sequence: TGTGCCAGCAGTACTGGGACTAGCGGGTACAATGAGCAGTTCTTC. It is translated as CASSTGTSGYNEQFF.

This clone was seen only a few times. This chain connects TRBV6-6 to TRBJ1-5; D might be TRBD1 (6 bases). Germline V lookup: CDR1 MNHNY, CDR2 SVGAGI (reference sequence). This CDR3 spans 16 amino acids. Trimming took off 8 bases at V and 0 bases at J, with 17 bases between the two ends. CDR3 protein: CASGPTPGDSNQPQHF. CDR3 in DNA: TGTGCCAGCGGCCCGACACCAGGGGATAGCAATCAGCCCCAGCATTTT.

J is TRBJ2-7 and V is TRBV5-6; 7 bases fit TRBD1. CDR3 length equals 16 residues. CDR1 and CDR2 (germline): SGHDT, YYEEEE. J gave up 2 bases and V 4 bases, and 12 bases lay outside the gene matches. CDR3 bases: TGTGCCAGCAGCCCGGGGAGAGGGGGCGTCCCCTACGAGCAGTACTTC. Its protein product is CASSPGRGGVPYEQYF.

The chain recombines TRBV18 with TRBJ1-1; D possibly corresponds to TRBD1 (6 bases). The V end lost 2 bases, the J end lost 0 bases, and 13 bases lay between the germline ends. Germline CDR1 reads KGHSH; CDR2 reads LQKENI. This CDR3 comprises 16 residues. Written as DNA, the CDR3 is TGTGCCAGCTCACCATCTCGGACAGTTATGAACACTGAAGCTTTCTTT. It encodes CASSPSRTVMNTEAFF.

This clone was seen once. The DNA for the CDR3 is TGTGCCAGCAGTTTAACCCCTAGCGGGAGCTCCTACGAGCAGTACTTC. Translation: CASSLTPSGSSYEQYF. V gene TRBV28 combines with J gene TRBJ2-7; 10 bases align to TRBD2. CDR1 is MDHEN, CDR2 SYDVKM, per germline. This CDR3 is built from 16 residues. Losses at the gene ends were 2 bases for V and 0 bases for J; bases not matched to a gene: 4.

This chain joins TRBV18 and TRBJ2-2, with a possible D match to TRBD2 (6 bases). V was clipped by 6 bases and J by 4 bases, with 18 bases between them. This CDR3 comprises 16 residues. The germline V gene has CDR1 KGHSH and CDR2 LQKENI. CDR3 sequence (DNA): TGTGCCAGCTCTGCCCGCGCGGAGGGTTCCACCGGGGAGCTGTTTTTT. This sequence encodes CASSARAEGSTGELFF.

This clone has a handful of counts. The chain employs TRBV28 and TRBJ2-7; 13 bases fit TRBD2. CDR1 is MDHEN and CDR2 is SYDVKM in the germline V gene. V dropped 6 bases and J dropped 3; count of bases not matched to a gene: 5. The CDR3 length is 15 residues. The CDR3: CASRRTSGRVYEQYF. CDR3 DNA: TGTGCCAGCAGGCGCACTAGCGGGAGGGTCTACGAGCAGTACTTC.

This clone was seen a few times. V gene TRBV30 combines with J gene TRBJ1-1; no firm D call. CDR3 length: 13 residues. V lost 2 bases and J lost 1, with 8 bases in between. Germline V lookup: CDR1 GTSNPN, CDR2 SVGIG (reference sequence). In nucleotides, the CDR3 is TGTGCCTGGAGTTCCCCTAGGAACACTGAAGCTTTCTTT. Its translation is CAWSSPRNTEAFF.

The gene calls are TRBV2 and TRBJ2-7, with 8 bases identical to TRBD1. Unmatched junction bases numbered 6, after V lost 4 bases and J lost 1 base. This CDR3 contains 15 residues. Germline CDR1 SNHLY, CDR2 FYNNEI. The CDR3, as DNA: TGTGCCAGCAGTGGGACAGGGCCCGAATCCTACGAGCAGTACTTC. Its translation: CASSGTGPESYEQYF. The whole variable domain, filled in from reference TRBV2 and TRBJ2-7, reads EPEVTQTPSHQVTQMGQEVILRCVPISNHLYFYWYRQILGQKVEFLVSFYNNEISEKSEIFDDQFSVERPDGSNFTLKIRSTKLEDSAMYFCASSGTGPESYEQYFGPGTRLTVT.

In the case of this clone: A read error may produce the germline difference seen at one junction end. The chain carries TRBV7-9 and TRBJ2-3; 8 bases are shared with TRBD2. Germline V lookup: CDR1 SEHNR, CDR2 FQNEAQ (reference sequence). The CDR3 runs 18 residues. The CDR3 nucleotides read TGTTCCAGCAGCTTTTCGGGCGTAGCGGGGACAAGCACAGATACGCAGTATTTT. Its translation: CSSSFSGVAGTSTDTQYF.

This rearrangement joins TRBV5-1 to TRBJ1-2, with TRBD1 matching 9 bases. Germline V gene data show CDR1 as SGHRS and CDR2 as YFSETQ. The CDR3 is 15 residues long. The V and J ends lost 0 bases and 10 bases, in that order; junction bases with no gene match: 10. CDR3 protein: CASSLGPGQGEDYTF. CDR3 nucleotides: TGCGCCAGCAGCTTGGGACCGGGACAGGGCGAAGACTACACCTTC.

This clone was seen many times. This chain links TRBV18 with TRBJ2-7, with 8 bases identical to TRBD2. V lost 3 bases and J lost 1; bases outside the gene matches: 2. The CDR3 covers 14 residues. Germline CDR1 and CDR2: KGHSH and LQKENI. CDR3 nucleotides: TGTGCCAGCTCACCTTTAGCGGGGTCCTACGAGCAGTACTTC. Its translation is CASSPLAGSYEQYF. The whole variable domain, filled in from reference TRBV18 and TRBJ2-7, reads NAGVMQNPRHLVRRRGQEARLRCSPMKGHSHVYWYRQLPEEGLKFMVYLQKENIIDESGMPKERFSAEFPKEGPSILRIQQVVRGDSAAYFCASSPLAGSYEQYFGPGTRLTVT.

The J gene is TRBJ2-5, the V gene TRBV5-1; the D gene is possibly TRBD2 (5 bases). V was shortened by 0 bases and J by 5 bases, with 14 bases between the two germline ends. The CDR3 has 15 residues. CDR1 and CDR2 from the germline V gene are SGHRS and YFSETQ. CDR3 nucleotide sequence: TGCGCCAGCAGCTTGGGAACCGGAGGAAGGGAGACCCAGTACTTC. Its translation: CASSLGTGGRETQYF.

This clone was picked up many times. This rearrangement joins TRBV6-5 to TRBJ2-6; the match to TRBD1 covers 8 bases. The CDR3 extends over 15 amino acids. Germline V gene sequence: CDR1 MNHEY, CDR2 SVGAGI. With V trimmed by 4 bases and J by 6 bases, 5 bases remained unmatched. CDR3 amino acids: CASSSATGEANVLTF. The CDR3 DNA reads TGTGCCAGCAGTTCCGCGACAGGGGAGGCCAACGTCCTGACTTTC.

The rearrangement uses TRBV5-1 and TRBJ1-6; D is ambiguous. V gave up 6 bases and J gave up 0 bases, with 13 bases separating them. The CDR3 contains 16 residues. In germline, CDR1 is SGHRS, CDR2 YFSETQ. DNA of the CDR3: TGCGCCAGCACCCCCGGGGTCAGCTCCTATAATTCACCCCTCCACTTT. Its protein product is CASTPGVSSYNSPLHF.